The 6 T cell receptor beta chains in this list originate from one sample, sequenced in a study of OX40 agonist ivuxolimab in advanced cancers. The method was immunoSEQ multiplex PCR; TCRdb's version includes in-frame clones alone and lacks a portion of them. Of roughly 48,000 clones in the sample, approximately 79% were seen once. Material: CD4+ or CD8+ T cells sorted from blood, obtained in a trial of the OX40 agonist ivuxolimab. The receptors were gathered from an adult with an advanced solid tumor such as melanoma, head and neck, liver or kidney cancer.

This chain links TRBV6-1 with TRBJ1-4; 10 nucleotides line up with TRBD1. Losses at the gene ends were 4 bases for V and 3 bases for J; bases not matched to a gene: 2. The CDR3 totals 15 residues. The germline gives CDR1 MNHNS, CDR2 SASEGT. CDR3 sequence: CASSAGQGANEKLFF. DNA for the CDR3: TGTGCCAGCAGTGCCGGACAGGGGGCTAATGAAAAACTGTTTTTT.

The chain joins TRBV30 to TRBJ1-2; 7 positions agree with TRBD1. CDR3 length: 16 residues. Germline V gene lookup returns CDR1 GTSNPN and CDR2 SVGIG (reference sequence). V lost 0 bases to trimming and J lost 4 bases; unmatched junction nucleotides: 11. The chain's CDR3 is CAWSVLRTGGIYGYTF. CDR3 coding DNA: TGTGCCTGGAGTGTCCTTCGGACAGGTGGTATCTATGGCTACACCTTC.

This rearrangement joins TRBV19 to TRBJ2-2, with 9 bases that match TRBD2. J was trimmed by 6 bases and V by 6 bases; bases with no gene match: 11. Germline V lookup: CDR1 LNHDA, CDR2 SQIVND (reference sequence). CDR3 size: 16 residues. Here the CDR3 DNA reads TGTGCCAGTAGACATGTAGCGGGAGTATACCCCGGGGAGCTGTTTTTT. Its protein is CASRHVAGVYPGELFF.

The V and J genes are TRBV7-9 and TRBJ2-2, with D hard to call. CDR3 size: 15 residues. V was clipped by 5 bases and J by 2 bases, with 12 bases between them. Germline-derived CDR1 and CDR2 are SEHNR and FQNEAQ (reference sequence). DNA for the CDR3: TGTGCCAGCAGCCCCCGGAACCCTAACACCGGGGAGCTGTTTTTT. This codes for CASSPRNPNTGELFF. Drawing the rest from reference TRBV7-9 and TRBJ2-2, the complete variable domain is DTGVSQNPRHKITKRGQNVTFRCDPISEHNRLYWYRQTLGQGPEFLTYFQNEAQLEKSRLLSDRFSAERPKGSFSTLEIQRTEQGDSAMYLCASSPRNPNTGELFFGEGSRLTVL.

The chain uses TRBV6-5 and TRBJ1-5; D is uncertain. The CDR3 spans 15 residues. Germline V gene lookup returns CDR1 MNHEY and CDR2 SVGAGI. Trimming removed 2 bases from V and 1 base from J, with 9 bases in between. DNA of the CDR3: TGTGCCAGCAGTTACGACGGGATAAGCAATCAGCCCCAGCATTTT. It specifies CASSYDGISNQPQHF.

The rearrangement links TRBV11-1 to TRBJ2-1, with 8 bases aligning to TRBD2. The trim removed 5 bases at V and 1 base at J, leaving 7 bases unmatched. Germline V gene data show CDR1 as SGHAT and CDR2 as FQDESV (reference sequence). The CDR3 runs to 16 residues. The CDR3 spells CASSPSGGSSYNEQFF. The DNA for the CDR3 is TGTGCCAGCAGCCCAAGCGGGGGTAGTTCCTACAATGAGCAGTTCTTC.